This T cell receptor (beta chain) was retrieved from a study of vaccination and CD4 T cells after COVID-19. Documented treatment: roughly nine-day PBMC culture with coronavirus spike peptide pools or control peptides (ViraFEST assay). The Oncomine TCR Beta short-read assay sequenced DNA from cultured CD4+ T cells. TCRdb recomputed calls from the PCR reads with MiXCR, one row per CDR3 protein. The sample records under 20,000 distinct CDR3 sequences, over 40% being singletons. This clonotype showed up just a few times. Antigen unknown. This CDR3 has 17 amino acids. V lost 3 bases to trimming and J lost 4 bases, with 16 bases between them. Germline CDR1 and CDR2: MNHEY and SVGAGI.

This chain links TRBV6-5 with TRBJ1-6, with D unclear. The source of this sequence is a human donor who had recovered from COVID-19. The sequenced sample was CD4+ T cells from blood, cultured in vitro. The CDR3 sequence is CASSYSPTAGYNSPLHF. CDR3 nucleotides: TGTGCCAGCAGTTATAGTCCTACGGCAGGTTATAATTCACCCCTCCACTTT.